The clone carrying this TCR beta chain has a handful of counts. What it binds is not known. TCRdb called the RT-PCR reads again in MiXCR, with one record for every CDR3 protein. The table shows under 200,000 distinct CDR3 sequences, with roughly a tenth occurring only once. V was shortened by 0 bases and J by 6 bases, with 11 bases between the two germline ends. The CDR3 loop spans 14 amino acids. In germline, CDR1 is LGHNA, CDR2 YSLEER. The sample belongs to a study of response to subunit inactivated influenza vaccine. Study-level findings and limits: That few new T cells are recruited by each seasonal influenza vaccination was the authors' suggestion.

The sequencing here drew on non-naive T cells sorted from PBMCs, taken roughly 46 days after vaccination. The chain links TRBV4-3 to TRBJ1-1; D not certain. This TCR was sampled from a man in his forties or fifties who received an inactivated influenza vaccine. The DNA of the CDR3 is TGCGCCAGCAGCCAAGAGGCTCCCCCCTCTGAAGCTTTCTTT. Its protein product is CASSQEAPPSEAFF.